Shown below are 30 T cell receptor beta chains from a single sample sequenced in a study of T cells in localized non-small cell lung cancer. Clones were sequenced by immunoSEQ multiplex PCR, and TCRdb holds only the in-frame ones, with some missing. The sample holds about 350 clones; around 36% are singletons and the top ten take 13%. The source material was normal lung tissue next to the tumor, sampled before any cancer treatment. The receptor set was obtained from a male donor aged 60 or over with stage III lung adenocarcinoma.

The chain uses TRBV11-3 and TRBJ2-4, with TRBD2 as a possible D gene (6 bases). The V end lost 4 bases, the J end lost 1 base, and 11 bases lay between the germline ends. Germline CDR1 reads SGHNT; CDR2 reads YENEEA. This CDR3 has 15 residues. The CDR3 loop reads CASSWWGDAKNIQYF. The CDR3, as DNA: TGTGCCAGCAGCTGGTGGGGGGACGCCAAAAACATTCAGTACTTC.

Here the CDR3 DNA reads TGCGCCAGCAGCCAACCGACTAGCGGGAGCTCCTACAATGAGCAGTTCTTC. Its translation is CASSQPTSGSSYNEQFF. This chain connects TRBV4-1 to TRBJ2-1; 12 bases map to TRBD2. The CDR3 runs to 17 residues. Germline V gene lookup returns CDR1 MGHRA and CDR2 YSYEKL. Losses at the gene ends were 2 bases for V and 0 bases for J; bases not matched to a gene: 2.

This chain connects TRBV18 to TRBJ1-2; D perhaps matches TRBD1 (5 bases). V was clipped by 2 bases and J by 0 bases, with 13 bases between them. This CDR3 spans 16 amino acids. Germline CDR1 KGHSH, CDR2 LQKENI. DNA for the CDR3: TGTGCCAGCTCACCAAATACCGGGACGGCTAACTATGGCTACACCTTC. Translating it yields CASSPNTGTANYGYTF.

This clone qualifies as large. This chain links TRBV9 with TRBJ1-2; 11 bases fit TRBD1. The CDR3 is 14 amino acids. J gave up 3 bases and V 3 bases, and 1 base lay outside the gene matches. CDR1 is SGDLS, CDR2 YYNGEE, per germline. CDR3 region: CASSAGQGDYGYTF. CDR3 coding DNA: TGTGCCAGCAGCGCGGGACAGGGGGACTATGGCTACACCTTC.

This clone was counted once. The V call is TRBV18, the J call TRBJ2-3; a possible D gene is TRBD1 (7 bases). Germline-derived CDR1 and CDR2 are KGHSH and LQKENI. The V end was cut by 2 bases, the J end by 3 bases, with 15 bases between. This CDR3 has 16 residues. CDR3 nucleotide sequence: TGTGCCAGCTCACCAGGAGTCAGGGGGGTAACAGATACGCAGTATTTT. Protein sequence: CASSPGVRGVTDTQYF.

The chain recombines TRBV28 with TRBJ1-1; no firm D call. The CDR3 consists of 13 residues. Per germline, CDR1 MDHEN and CDR2 SYDVKM. Trimming pared 5 bases from V and 3 bases from J, leaving 10 bases between. CDR3 region: CASSPSKDTEAFF. In nucleotides, the CDR3 is TGTGCCAGCAGTCCCTCTAAGGACACTGAAGCTTTCTTT.

J is TRBJ1-2 and V is TRBV29-1; 9 positions match TRBD1. The V and J ends lost 3 bases and 4 bases, in that order; junction bases with no gene match: 9. The CDR3 has 15 residues. Germline-derived CDR1 and CDR2 are SQVTM and ANQGSEA. The CDR3 DNA follows: TGCAGCGTTGATGAGACAGGGGGAATCGGCTATGGCTACACCTTC. This gives the protein CSVDETGGIGYGYTF.

The J gene is TRBJ1-3, the V gene TRBV19, with D uncertain. Germline V lookup: CDR1 LNHDA, CDR2 SQIVND (reference sequence). The V and J ends lost 4 bases and 0 bases respectively, with 10 bases between them. This CDR3 comprises 15 residues. The CDR3 loop reads CASSTHLSSGNTIYF. The CDR3 nucleotides are TGTGCCAGTAGTACACACTTGAGCTCTGGAAACACCATATATTTT.

This chain links TRBV30 with TRBJ1-5, with D perhaps matching TRBD1 (5 bases). Deletions cut 5 bases from V and 7 bases from J, with 24 bases between. CDR3 length equals 16 residues. Germline CDR1 and CDR2: GTSNPN and SVGIG (reference sequence). The CDR3 DNA reads TGTGCCTGGGGGATCGGAGGGACGACAAAGGGACAGCCCCAGCATTTT. This sequence encodes CAWGIGGTTKGQPQHF.

The chain carries TRBV19 and TRBJ1-6; 8 bases match TRBD1. CDR3 length equals 14 residues. The V and J ends lost 6 bases and 9 bases, in that order; junction bases with no gene match: 7. In germline, CDR1 is LNHDA, CDR2 SQIVND (reference sequence). CDR3: CASRSGGLASPLHF. As DNA, the CDR3 is TGTGCCAGTAGATCAGGGGGCCTAGCTTCACCCCTCCACTTT. Drawing the rest from reference TRBV19 and TRBJ1-6, the complete variable domain is DGGITQSPKYLFRKEGQNVTLSCEQNLNHDAMYWYRQDPGQGLRLIYYSQIVNDFQKGDIAEGYSVSREKKESFPLTVTSAQKNPTAFYLCASRSGGLASPLHFGNGTRLTVT.

This clone is categorized as large. The chain links TRBV6-8 to TRBJ1-5; D remains unclear. The length of the CDR3 is 14 residues. V lost 2 bases and J lost 5, with 10 bases in between. The germline CDR1 and CDR2 sequences are MNHGY and SAAAGT. Written as DNA, the CDR3 is TGTGCCAGCAGTTACGCGTGGGATGATCAGCCCCAGCATTTT. This encodes CASSYAWDDQPQHF.

The table lists this clone with a few counts. The genes are TRBV30 and TRBJ1-1, with D perhaps matching TRBD1 (5 bases). Germline V gives CDR1 GTSNPN, CDR2 SVGIG (reference sequence). V was pared by 4 bases and J by 4 bases, with 16 bases between. The CDR3 has 14 residues. Here the CDR3 DNA reads TGTGCCTGGACTCTAGGGGCCGGGGCCACTGAAGCTTTCTTT. Its protein product is CAWTLGAGATEAFF.

Relative to its sample, this clone is large. V is TRBV9 and J is TRBJ1-1; D is perhaps TRBD1 (5 bases). This CDR3 is built from 13 residues. The germline V gene has CDR1 SGDLS and CDR2 YYNGEE. V lost 6 bases, J lost 3 bases, and 12 bases lay in between. This CDR3 is CASTSEGYTEAFF. CDR3 DNA sequence: TGTGCCAGCACCAGTGAGGGGTACACTGAAGCTTTCTTT.

J is TRBJ1-1 and V is TRBV14, with D unclear. Germline CDR1 SGHDN, CDR2 FVKESK. The CDR3 runs 15 residues. Trimming shortened V by 4 bases and J by 5 bases, and 17 bases separated the two germline ends. In DNA, the CDR3 is TGTGCCAGCAGCCGTGGGAGGAGAGTTAGGACTGAAGCTTTCTTT. This encodes CASSRGRRVRTEAFF.

The chain employs TRBV29-1 and TRBJ2-2, with D uncertain. V lost 4 bases to trimming and J lost 6 bases, with 15 bases between them. The CDR3 spans 14 residues. Germline V gives CDR1 SQVTM, CDR2 ANQGSEA. The CDR3 protein is CSVGFGVGAGELFF. The CDR3 nucleotides are TGCAGCGTTGGATTTGGAGTCGGCGCCGGGGAGCTGTTTTTT.

This clone was found a few times. The J gene is TRBJ1-5, the V gene TRBV12-5, with D possibly matching TRBD1 (5 bases). Germline CDR1 is LGHNT and CDR2 is FRNRAP. This CDR3 contains 14 residues. The CDR3 loop is CAIRMGERGQPQHF. CDR3 nucleotide sequence: TGTGCCATTCGGATGGGGGAAAGAGGCCAGCCCCAGCATTTT.

The V call is TRBV19, the J call TRBJ1-1; D might be TRBD1 (5 bases). With 4 bases removed from V and 5 bases from J, the gap between germline ends came to 11 bases. Germline lookup yields CDR1 LNHDA and CDR2 SQIVND (reference sequence). The CDR3 totals 13 residues. As DNA, the CDR3 is TGTGCCAGTAGTACTGGGGGATGGACTGAAGCTTTCTTT. This gives the protein CASSTGGWTEAFF.

This clone rates as large. The chain is built from TRBV9 and TRBJ2-5; D is unclear. Deletions cut 4 bases from V and 1 base from J, with 17 bases between. CDR1 is SGDLS, CDR2 YYNGEE, per germline. The CDR3 extends over 16 amino acids. CDR3 protein: CASSPPWVDFQETQYF. CDR3 bases: TGTGCCAGCAGCCCTCCCTGGGTAGACTTCCAAGAGACCCAGTACTTC.

This chain joins TRBV14 and TRBJ1-1; a possible D gene is TRBD1 (5 bases). The CDR3 totals 14 residues. V was shortened by 1 base and J by 4 bases, with 10 bases between the two germline ends. Germline V gene sequence: CDR1 SGHDN, CDR2 FVKESK. The CDR3 DNA is TGTGCCAGCAGCCAAGTAGCAGGGTTCACTGAAGCTTTCTTT. This gives the protein CASSQVAGFTEAFF.

This clone was detected only a few times. The V call is TRBV30, the J call TRBJ1-1; D possibly corresponds to TRBD1 (6 bases). The germline V gene encodes CDR1 GTSNPN and CDR2 SVGIG (reference sequence). The CDR3 runs to 14 residues. Deletions cut 0 bases from V and 4 bases from J, with 12 bases between. Written as DNA, the CDR3 is TGTGCCTGGAGTGTAACAGGGAGGGGCACTGAAGCTTTCTTT. It yields the protein CAWSVTGRGTEAFF.

The genes are TRBV19 and TRBJ1-4; no clear D. The V and J ends lost 8 bases and 4 bases respectively, with 11 bases between them. The length of the CDR3 is 13 residues. CDR1 is LNHDA and CDR2 is SQIVND in the germline V gene (reference sequence). This chain's CDR3 is CASGADGNEKLFF. The CDR3 DNA reads as TGTGCCAGTGGCGCTGATGGTAATGAAAAACTGTTTTTT.

This clone has a handful of counts. The chain joins TRBV6-8 to TRBJ1-2; no clear D. Germline V gives CDR1 MNHGY, CDR2 SAAAGT. The CDR3 contains 13 residues. V was trimmed by 2 bases and J by 8 bases, leaving 12 bases between them. CDR3 region: CASSYSQAGGYTF. The CDR3 bases are TGTGCCAGCAGTTACAGTCAGGCTGGGGGCTACACCTTC.

This chain joins TRBV19 and TRBJ1-1; no reliable D call. The CDR3 is 13 amino acids. V was trimmed by 3 bases and J by 5 bases, leaving 10 bases between them. CDR1 LNHDA and CDR2 SQIVND come from the germline V gene (reference sequence). The CDR3 loop is CASSIRGRTEAFF. The CDR3 DNA sequence: TGTGCCAGTAGTATTAGAGGGCGTACTGAAGCTTTCTTT. Complete variable domain (other parts from reference TRBV19 and TRBJ1-1): DGGITQSPKYLFRKEGQNVTLSCEQNLNHDAMYWYRQDPGQGLRLIYYSQIVNDFQKGDIAEGYSVSREKKESFPLTVTSAQKNPTAFYLCASSIRGRTEAFFGQGTRLTVV.

By share of the sample, this clone is large. The chain recombines TRBV6-8 with TRBJ1-2, with 7 bases that match TRBD1. The CDR3 consists of 14 residues. Germline V gene data show CDR1 as MNHGY and CDR2 as SAAAGT. Trimming cost V 8 bases and J 8 bases; bases outside gene matches: 14. The CDR3 spells CASRTGDTLRGYTF. Here the CDR3 DNA reads TGTGCCAGCCGGACAGGCGACACGCTACGGGGCTACACCTTC.

V usage is TRBV19 and J usage is TRBJ2-2; D possibly corresponds to TRBD2 (5 bases). The germline CDR1 and CDR2 sequences are LNHDA and SQIVND (reference sequence). The CDR3 length is 13 residues. Trimming took off 7 bases at V and 1 base at J, with 7 bases between the two ends. The CDR3 spells CASIEGNTGELFF. The CDR3 DNA is TGTGCCAGTATTGAGGGGAACACCGGGGAGCTGTTTTTT.

This clone was seen a single time. The gene calls are TRBV29-1 and TRBJ2-3, with 12 bases identical to TRBD2. Per the germline V gene, CDR1 is SQVTM and CDR2 is ANQGSEA. V lost 7 bases and J lost 0; bases outside the gene matches: 2. CDR3 length: 14 amino acids. In DNA form, the CDR3 reads TGCAGCGCTGGGACTAGCGGGAGCACAGATACGCAGTATTTT. Its protein is CSAGTSGSTDTQYF.

The genes are TRBV18 and TRBJ1-1; 8 nucleotides line up with TRBD1. This CDR3 is built from 13 residues. J lost 4 bases, V lost 5 bases, and 3 bases had no gene match. Per the germline V gene, CDR1 is KGHSH and CDR2 is LQKENI. The CDR3 loop is CASSAQGVTEAFF. The DNA for the CDR3 is TGTGCCAGCTCAGCACAGGGGGTCACTGAAGCTTTCTTT.

This clone was detected a few times. This rearrangement joins TRBV6-8 to TRBJ2-5; 10 bases are a match to TRBD2. Germline V CDR1 and CDR2: MNHGY, SAAAGT. The CDR3 sequence is 15 residues long. Trimming cost V 6 bases and J 4 bases; bases outside gene matches: 8. The CDR3, as DNA: TGTGCCAGCAGCAAGAGAGCGGGAGGGAGAGAGACCCAGTACTTC. Protein product: CASSKRAGGRETQYF.

A few counts support this clone. The chain combines TRBV11-3 with TRBJ2-2, with TRBD2 identical over 11 bases. J was trimmed by 2 bases and V by 5 bases; bases with no gene match: 7. CDR1 and CDR2 (germline): SGHNT, YENEEA. The CDR3 loop spans 17 amino acids. The CDR3 bases are TGTGCCAGCAGCAAACCCGGGACTAGCGGAAACACCGGGGAGCTGTTTTTT. It yields the protein CASSKPGTSGNTGELFF.

This clone was detected a few times. V usage is TRBV6-8 and J usage is TRBJ2-1, with D possibly called TRBD1 or TRBD2 (6 bases each). V lost 7 bases and J lost 2, with 9 bases in between. CDR3 length: 13 amino acids. The V gene's germline CDR1 is MNHGY and CDR2 SAAAGT. CDR3 amino acids: CASKGGAYNEQFF. For the CDR3, the DNA is TGTGCCAGCAAGGGGGGAGCCTACAATGAGCAGTTCTTC.